The 19 T cell receptor beta chains in this list originate from one sample, sequenced in a study of early T cells in non-severe SARS-CoV-2 infection. TCRdb re-called the 5' RACE reads through MiXCR, storing one row per CDR3 protein. The profile shows fewer than 55,000 distinct CDR3 sequences, roughly 9.6% of them singletons. Material: whole blood. The receptors were sampled from an adult who was a healthcare worker with PCR-confirmed SARS-CoV-2 infection or an uninfected control (not recorded which).

The rearrangement uses TRBV4-3 and TRBJ1-4, with TRBD1 matching over 7 bases. Germline V gives CDR1 LGHNA, CDR2 YSLEER. There are 16 residues in the CDR3. J was trimmed by 4 bases and V by 0 bases; bases with no gene match: 5. As DNA, the CDR3 is TGCGCCAGCAGCCAAGAGAGGGGGGACAGTAATGAAAAACTGTTTTTT. It codes for CASSQERGDSNEKLFF.

The chain joins TRBV6-5 to TRBJ2-6; D is unclear. The V end lost 5 bases, the J end lost 1 base, and 24 bases lay between the germline ends. The germline gives CDR1 MNHEY, CDR2 SVGAGI. This CDR3 contains 20 residues. This chain's CDR3 is CASSLSFSSTWASGANVLTF. CDR3 nucleotides: TGTGCCAGCAGTCTCTCTTTCTCATCTACCTGGGCGTCTGGGGCCAACGTCCTGACTTTC.

This clonotype came up a few times. The chain recombines TRBV6-2 or TRBV6-3 with TRBJ1-5; TRBD1 aligns across 10 bases. This CDR3 spans 14 amino acids. The J segment lost 7 bases and the V segment lost 4 bases, leaving 4 bases of the junction unmatched. Germline lookup yields CDR1 MNHEY and CDR2 SVGEGT. CDR3 bases: TGTGCCAGCAGTTCAGCGACAGGGGGCCAGCCCCAGCATTTT. Protein: CASSSATGGQPQHF.

In this sample, this clonotype turned up many times. The CDR3 DNA is TGTGCCAGCAGCCCACCGGGGGGAGGGACTGAAGCTTTCTTT. Encoded protein: CASSPPGGGTEAFF. The rearrangement joins TRBV11-2 to TRBJ1-1, with D perhaps matching TRBD1 (5 bases). Looked up from germline, CDR1 is SGHAT and CDR2 is FQNNGV. With 5 bases removed from V and 5 bases from J, the gap between germline ends came to 15 bases. CDR3 length: 14 residues.

This clonotype was observed a few times. The rearrangement joins TRBV20-1 to TRBJ1-6; D unresolved. The CDR3 is 11 residues long. V dropped 3 bases and J dropped 11 bases, with 8 bases sitting between them. Germline CDR1 and CDR2: DFQATT and SNEGSKA (reference sequence). The CDR3 is CSARYMTPLHF. CDR3 DNA: TGCAGTGCTAGGTATATGACACCCCTCCACTTT.

Ten or more counts support this clonotype. This chain connects TRBV27 to TRBJ2-2; 9 bases match TRBD1. J was trimmed by 5 bases and V by 5 bases; bases with no gene match: 6. Per the germline V gene, CDR1 is MNHEY and CDR2 is SMNVEV (reference sequence). This CDR3 has 15 amino acids. Here the CDR3 reads CASSPQGAWTGELFF. For the CDR3, the DNA is TGTGCCAGCAGTCCACAGGGGGCATGGACCGGGGAGCTGTTTTTT.

This clonotype was seen ten or more times. This rearrangement joins TRBV29-1 to TRBJ1-1; D is uncertain. The germline V gene has CDR1 SQVTM and CDR2 ANQGSEA. The CDR3 sequence is 13 residues long. The CDR3 here is CSSSIRVDTEAFF. The CDR3 DNA reads as TGCTCCTCGTCTATCCGAGTGGACACTGAAGCTTTCTTT.

This chain uses TRBV12-3 or TRBV12-4 with TRBJ2-7; D is tentatively TRBD1 or TRBD2 (5 bases each). CDR3 size: 16 residues. V dropped 4 bases and J dropped 6 bases, with 22 bases sitting between them. The CDR3 coding sequence is TGTGCCAGCAGTTCCTACGCGGGTGGGACCGTCTTCGAGCAGTACTTC. Translated, it gives CASSSYAGGTVFEQYF.

This clonotype was counted many times. This rearrangement joins TRBV29-1 to TRBJ2-3, with a weak D call TRBD1 (5 bases). V was trimmed by 4 bases and J by 4 bases, leaving 9 bases between them. Germline V gene sequence: CDR1 SQVTM, CDR2 ANQGSEA. The length of the CDR3 is 12 residues. The CDR3: CSVGGLADTQYF. CDR3 coding DNA: TGCAGCGTTGGGGGCCTCGCAGATACGCAGTATTTT.

This clonotype was seen many times. This chain uses TRBV7-2 with TRBJ2-7; perhaps TRBD2 as D (6 bases). Trimming left V 5 bases short and J 3 bases short, with 14 bases between. Germline V CDR1 and CDR2: SGHTA, FQGNSA. The CDR3 sequence is 14 residues long. As DNA, the CDR3 is TGTGCCAGCAGCCCCCGAGATAGCGGCTACGAGCAGTACTTC. The encoded protein is CASSPRDSGYEQYF.

The chain uses TRBV28 and TRBJ2-7, with 10 bases matching TRBD2. The ends lost 3 bases at V and 3 bases at J; junction bases unmatched: 8. Germline V gene lookup returns CDR1 MDHEN and CDR2 SYDVKM. The CDR3 runs to 16 residues. The CDR3, as DNA: TGTGCCAGCAGTTTTCTTAGGACTAGCGGTTTCTACGAGCAGTACTTC. It specifies CASSFLRTSGFYEQYF.

About this clonotype itself: Being one base from a much bigger clone, this may be a read error. The chain couples TRBV20-1 to TRBJ1-2; 9 nucleotides match TRBD1. The V gene's germline CDR1 is DFQATT and CDR2 SNEGSKA (reference sequence). This CDR3 comprises 16 residues. The CDR3 DNA is TGCAGTGCTAGCACAACACTTGAGACAGGGGGTGATGGCTACTCCTTC. Translation gives CSASTTLETGGDGYSF.

In its sample, this clonotype was seen many times. The chain has TRBV11-2 and TRBJ2-2; 9 bases agree with TRBD1. This CDR3 contains 15 residues. CDR1 is SGHAT and CDR2 is FQNNGV in the germline V gene. V was clipped by 4 bases and J by 5 bases; unmatched bases: 5. The CDR3 sequence is CASSSTGGSTGELFF. Here the CDR3 DNA reads TGTGCCAGCAGCTCGACAGGGGGTAGTACCGGGGAGCTGTTTTTT.

This clonotype has ten or more counts. In DNA, the CDR3 is TGCAGTGCATTCGACAGGGTCGAGCAGTACTTC. Amino acids: CSAFDRVEQYF. V gene TRBV20-1 combines with J gene TRBJ2-7; 7 positions match TRBD1. Germline V CDR1 and CDR2: DFQATT, SNEGSKA (reference sequence). With 6 bases clipped from V and 6 bases from J, the junction kept 5 bases outside the gene matches. CDR3 length: 11 residues.

This clonotype came up a few times. CDR3 loop: CASSWGEDTQYF. CDR3 DNA: TGTGCCAGCAGCTGGGGGGAAGATACGCAGTATTTT. The rearrangement joins TRBV14 to TRBJ2-3; tentatively, D is TRBD2 (6 bases). The CDR3 runs to 12 residues. Germline assignment: CDR1 SGHDN and CDR2 FVKESK. V was clipped by 5 bases and J by 5 bases, with 8 bases between them. Full variable domain (outside the CDR3, taken from reference TRBV14 and TRBJ2-3): EAGVTQFPSHSVIEKGQTVTLRCDPISGHDNLYWYRRVMGKEIKFLLHFVKESKQDESGMPNNRFLAERTGGTYSTLKVQPAELEDSGVYFCASSWGEDTQYFGPGTRLTVL.

This clonotype was picked up a small number of times. The chain employs TRBV2 and TRBJ1-5, with D tentatively TRBD1 (5 bases). CDR1 and CDR2 from the germline V gene are SNHLY and FYNNEI. This CDR3 region has 15 residues. V dropped 4 bases and J dropped 0 bases, with 10 bases sitting between them. The CDR3 DNA is TGTGCCAGCAGTGGAAGGGACTATAGCAATCAGCCCCAGCATTTT. This sequence encodes CASSGRDYSNQPQHF.

The V gene is TRBV7-2, the J gene TRBJ1-6; the D gene is possibly TRBD1 (6 bases). The CDR3 spans 16 residues. Trimming took off 0 bases at V and 2 bases at J, with 8 bases between the two ends. The germline V gene encodes CDR1 SGHTA and CDR2 FQGNSA. CDR3 DNA: TGTGCCAGCAGCTTAGCAGGGGGTCCCTATAATTCACCCCTCCACTTT. Its translation is CASSLAGGPYNSPLHF.

The V gene is TRBV5-1, the J gene TRBJ2-1; D remains ambiguous. The germline V gene encodes CDR1 SGHRS and CDR2 YFSETQ. The CDR3 is 13 amino acids. The ends were cut back, 0 bases at V and 10 bases at J, with 11 bases in the middle. CDR3 loop: CASSLAPAQEQFF. The CDR3 DNA reads TGCGCCAGCAGCTTGGCCCCGGCACAGGAGCAGTTCTTC.

This clonotype has just a few counts. The chain employs TRBV20-1 and TRBJ1-5; a weak D match, TRBD1 (6 bases). The CDR3 consists of 17 residues. Trimming cost V 0 bases and J 4 bases, with 19 bases left between them. CDR1 and CDR2 from the germline V gene are DFQATT and SNEGSKA (reference sequence). The CDR3 reads CSARDGGTPGVNQPQHF. The DNA of the CDR3 is TGCAGTGCTAGAGATGGGGGAACCCCAGGGGTTAATCAGCCCCAGCATTTT.